The 31 T cell receptor beta chains below all came from one sample that was sequenced in a study of blood T cell repertoires in COVID-19. TCRdb keeps only in-frame clones here, not all; method: immunoSEQ multiplex PCR. The profile covers approximately 280,000 clones, with roughly 80% appearing a single time and approximately 5% taken by the ten largest. Sample: PBMCs or T cells enriched from blood (not recorded which). Source of these receptors: a man between 35 and 55 years old who had been exposed to COVID-19.

This clone occurred once. The chain is built from TRBV7-2 and TRBJ2-1; 12 bases fit TRBD2. V lost 5 bases to trimming and J lost 5 bases; unmatched junction nucleotides: 10. Germline CDR1 is SGHTA and CDR2 is FQGNSA. This CDR3 comprises 17 residues. CDR3 bases: TGTGCCAGCAGCCCGACTAGCGGGAGTACCCACAACAATGAGCAGTTCTTC. This encodes CASSPTSGSTHNNEQFF.

This clone was counted between two and nine times. V gene TRBV11-2 combines with J gene TRBJ2-7, with 14 positions matching TRBD2. Germline-derived CDR1 and CDR2 are SGHAT and FQNNGV. This CDR3 has 15 amino acids. J was trimmed by 8 bases and V by 4 bases; bases with no gene match: 7. CDR3 DNA: TGTGCCAGCAGCTCACGGGGACTAGCGGGAGTCAAGCAGTACTTC. Translated, it gives CASSSRGLAGVKQYF.

This clone was seen once. The rearrangement joins TRBV5-1 to TRBJ1-1, with TRBD1 matching 7 bases. J gave up 8 bases and V 4 bases, and 8 bases lay outside the gene matches. This CDR3 region has 13 residues. The germline gives CDR1 SGHRS, CDR2 YFSETQ. CDR3 in amino acids: CASSGQNRGEAFF. In DNA, the CDR3 is TGCGCCAGCAGCGGACAAAACAGGGGAGAAGCTTTCTTT.

The chain carries TRBV21-1 and TRBJ1-2; TRBD1, the table's D call, was not compared with the DNA. TRBV21-1 is reported as a pseudogene. This CDR3 region has 12 residues. CDR3 protein: CTEIQGNDGYTF. CDR3 DNA: TGTACTGAGATACAGGGTAATGATGGCTACACCTTC.

The chain carries TRBV11-3 and TRBJ1-4; unclear D gene. Germline CDR1 is SGHNT and CDR2 is YENEEA. Trimming cost V 5 bases and J 8 bases, with 12 bases left between them. The CDR3 covers 13 residues. The CDR3 protein is CASSPSGSEKLFF. The CDR3 nucleotides read TGTGCCAGCAGCCCTTCGGGTAGCGAAAAACTGTTTTTT.

J is TRBJ2-3 and V is TRBV7-3; the D gene is possibly TRBD2 (6 bases). Germline CDR1 reads SGHTA; CDR2 reads FQGTGA. The V end was cut by 5 bases, the J end by 5 bases, with 17 bases between. The CDR3 has 15 amino acids. The CDR3 nucleotides are TGTGCCAGCAGCCTCTACCTAGGGCGGGAAGATACGCAGTATTTT. Translation gives CASSLYLGREDTQYF.

The DNA for the CDR3 is TGTGCCAGCAGTCCAGGGGGCGCGAAAGTTAGCAATCAGCCCCAGCATTTT. Translating it yields CASSPGGAKVSNQPQHF. V and J are TRBV6-6 and TRBJ1-5; TRBD1 matches 8 bases. Per the germline V gene, CDR1 is MNHNY and CDR2 is SVGAGI (reference sequence). The trim removed 5 bases at V and 0 bases at J, leaving 9 bases unmatched. The CDR3 spans 17 residues.

The V call is TRBV29-1, the J call TRBJ2-7; possibly TRBD1 for D (6 bases). Germline loops: CDR1 SQVTM, CDR2 ANQGSEA. Trimming took 7 bases from V and 2 from J, leaving 9 bases between them. This CDR3 is built from 11 residues. The CDR3 protein is CSATGTYEQYF. The CDR3 DNA sequence: TGCAGCGCGACAGGAACCTACGAGCAGTACTTC.

The gene calls are TRBV19 and TRBJ1-1, with D possibly being TRBD1 (5 bases). The CDR3 length is 12 residues. Germline CDR1 LNHDA, CDR2 SQIVND (reference sequence). The germline V and J ends were trimmed by 3 bases and 8 bases, with 10 bases remaining between them. CDR3 bases: TGTGCCAGTAGTATTGGGGCAGGGGAAGCTTTCTTT. Encoded protein: CASSIGAGEAFF.

This sequence joins TRBV11-3 and TRBJ1-1; D might be TRBD1 (5 bases). V lost 5 bases and J lost 4, with 11 bases in between. Germline V gives CDR1 SGHNT, CDR2 YENEEA. The CDR3 length is 13 residues. The CDR3 bases are TGTGCCAGCAGCCCCAGGGCGGTCACTGAAGCTTTCTTT. Residues: CASSPRAVTEAFF.

This clone was seen repeatedly, ten times or more. The chain uses TRBV19 and TRBJ1-2; D is perhaps TRBD1 (6 bases). The CDR3 covers 15 residues. Germline loops: CDR1 LNHDA, CDR2 SQIVND (reference sequence). V was shortened by 3 bases and J by 3 bases, with 14 bases between the two germline ends. The CDR3 DNA reads as TGTGCCAGTAGTATCGGTACAGGGATGTACTATGGCTACACCTTC. Its protein is CASSIGTGMYYGYTF.

The V call is TRBV5-8, the J call TRBJ1-6; D gene unclear. Germline V gene data show CDR1 as SGHTS and CDR2 as YDEGEE. The V and J ends lost 7 bases and 0 bases respectively, with 8 bases between them. The CDR3 length is 14 residues. Here the CDR3 DNA reads TGTGCCAGCGCAGCGAGCTCCTATAATTCACCCCTCCACTTT. As protein: CASAASSYNSPLHF.

The chain carries TRBV2 and TRBJ2-5, with 11 bases matching TRBD2. The CDR3 has 16 amino acids. V was clipped by 3 bases and J by 7 bases; unmatched bases: 10. The germline V gene encodes CDR1 SNHLY and CDR2 FYNNEI. The DNA of the CDR3 is TGTGCCAGCAGTGAGGAGGGACTAGCGGCGCGGGGGACCCAGTACTTC. It codes for CASSEEGLAARGTQYF. The whole variable domain, filled in from reference TRBV2 and TRBJ2-5, reads EPEVTQTPSHQVTQMGQEVILRCVPISNHLYFYWYRQILGQKVEFLVSFYNNEISEKSEIFDDQFSVERPDGSNFTLKIRSTKLEDSAMYFCASSEEGLAARGTQYFGPGTRLLVL.

This chain connects TRBV27 to TRBJ2-2, with D possibly matching TRBD1 (6 bases). The CDR3 is made up of 15 amino acids. CDR1 and CDR2 from the germline V gene are MNHEY and SMNVEV (reference sequence). Trimming removed 2 bases from V and 4 bases from J, with 11 bases in between. The CDR3 loop reads CASSLGTLITGELFF. For the CDR3, the DNA is TGTGCCAGCAGTTTAGGGACACTTATCACCGGGGAGCTGTTTTTT.

This clone has more than one count but fewer than ten. J is TRBJ1-1 and V is TRBV5-4, with D unclear. There are 15 residues in the CDR3. Germline CDR1 reads SGHNT; CDR2 reads YYREEE (reference sequence). V was clipped by 4 bases and J by 1 base, with 14 bases between them. In DNA, the CDR3 is TGTGCCAGCAGCCGCATCGAGAGGCCGAACACTGAAGCTTTCTTT. This sequence encodes CASSRIERPNTEAFF.

This clone was seen a few times. The chain joins TRBV6-5 to TRBJ2-2; TRBD2 aligns across 7 bases. The length of the CDR3 is 15 residues. The junction had 4 bases not matched to a gene; V was cut back by 0 bases and J by 6 bases. The germline CDR1 and CDR2 sequences are MNHEY and SVGAGI. The DNA for the CDR3 is TGTGCCAGCAGTTACTCGGGAGGGGTGGCCGGGGAGCTGTTTTTT. Translated: CASSYSGGVAGELFF.

The V call is TRBV5-1, the J call TRBJ1-1; the D gene is possibly TRBD1 (5 bases). Trimming took 0 bases from V and 5 from J, leaving 11 bases between them. The germline gives CDR1 SGHRS, CDR2 YFSETQ. This CDR3 is built from 14 residues. CDR3 sequence reads: CASSLGAGPTEAFF. The CDR3, as DNA: TGCGCCAGCAGCTTGGGTGCAGGGCCAACTGAAGCTTTCTTT.

This chain links TRBV30 with TRBJ1-6, with TRBD1 matching over 8 bases. V lost 4 bases, J lost 10 bases, and 12 bases stayed unmatched. CDR3 length: 15 amino acids. Germline assignment: CDR1 GTSNPN and CDR2 SVGIG (reference sequence). CDR3 protein: CAWTPPGQVPSPLHF. The DNA for the CDR3 is TGTGCCTGGACCCCCCCGGGACAGGTTCCCTCACCCCTCCACTTT.

The J gene is TRBJ2-7, the V gene TRBV7-2; 14 bases agree with TRBD2. With V trimmed by 6 bases and J by 1 base, 14 bases remained unmatched. Germline loops: CDR1 SGHTA, CDR2 FQGNSA. The CDR3 contains 19 residues. The CDR3 DNA reads TGTGCCAGCAGACCAACCCGACTAGCGGGAGGGCCGAAATCCTACGAGCAGTACTTC. It yields the protein CASRPTRLAGGPKSYEQYF.

This clone was recorded at least ten times. CDR3 loop: CASSPGAPNTIYF. As DNA, the CDR3 is TGTGCCAGCAGCCCGGGAGCGCCAAACACCATATATTTT. This chain uses TRBV12-3 or TRBV12-4 with TRBJ1-3; no clear D gene. V dropped 6 bases and J dropped 6 bases, with 12 bases sitting between them. The CDR3 contains 13 residues.

This chain connects TRBV19 to TRBJ2-5; the match to TRBD2 covers 7 bases. Trimming at V came to 4 bases and at J to 4 bases, leaving 3 bases not matched to a gene. The germline gives CDR1 LNHDA, CDR2 SQIVND (reference sequence). CDR3 length: 13 residues. This chain's CDR3 is CASSRLAGETQYF. The CDR3 DNA sequence: TGTGCCAGTAGTAGGTTAGCGGGAGAGACCCAGTACTTC.

This chain joins TRBV28 and TRBJ1-6, with a tentative D call TRBD1 (6 bases). The CDR3 loop spans 16 amino acids. The V gene lost 5 bases and the J gene lost 2 bases, with 13 bases spanning the gap. Germline V lookup: CDR1 MDHEN, CDR2 SYDVKM. The CDR3 protein is CASSGDTIAYNSPLHF. The DNA of the CDR3 is TGTGCCAGCAGTGGGGACACCATAGCCTATAATTCACCCCTCCACTTT.

The rearrangement joins TRBV11-3 to TRBJ2-1; TRBD2 matches at 8 bases. With 5 bases clipped from V and 9 bases from J, the junction kept 3 bases outside the gene matches. The CDR3 totals 12 residues. Germline V gene sequence: CDR1 SGHNT, CDR2 YENEEA. The DNA for the CDR3 is TGTGCCAGCAGCCCGGGGGGGTTTGAGCAGTTCTTC. It yields the protein CASSPGGFEQFF.

This chain joins TRBV5-4 and TRBJ2-1; 13 bases are shared with TRBD2. CDR3 length equals 16 residues. Germline CDR1 SGHNT, CDR2 YYREEE (reference sequence). V trimming: 4 bases; J trimming: 8 bases; junction bases outside the gene matches: 9. The CDR3 region is CASSARLAGGWDEQFF. The CDR3 DNA is TGTGCCAGCAGCGCCCGACTAGCGGGAGGTTGGGATGAGCAGTTCTTC.

The chain has TRBV23-1 and TRBJ2-1; D is unresolved. TRBV23-1 is an open reading frame whose function is uncertain. Between the trimmed V and J ends, which lost 6 bases and 6 bases, there was a span of 15 bases. The CDR3 runs to 14 residues. The CDR3 loop reads CASRPNCQLNEQFF. CDR3 in DNA: TGCGCCAGCAGACCGAATTGTCAACTCAATGAGCAGTTCTTC.

CDR3 amino acids: CASRESTVYNSPLHF. CDR3 coding DNA: TGTGCCAGCAGGGAGTCGACTGTCTATAATTCACCCCTCCACTTT. The rearrangement uses TRBV28 and TRBJ1-6; D gene uncertain. V gave up 6 bases and J gave up 3 bases, with 12 bases separating them. CDR1 and CDR2 from the germline V gene are MDHEN and SYDVKM. This CDR3 has 15 amino acids. Complete variable domain (other parts from reference TRBV28 and TRBJ1-6): DVKVTQSSRYLVKRTGEKVFLECVQDMDHENMFWYRQDPGLGLRLIYFSYDVKMKEKGDIPEGYSVSREKKERFSLILESASTNQTSMYLCASRESTVYNSPLHFGNGTRLTVT.

The J gene is TRBJ2-1, the V gene TRBV18, with 12 positions matching TRBD2. This CDR3 contains 13 residues. From germline, CDR1 is KGHSH and CDR2 LQKENI. J lost 7 bases, V lost 8 bases, and 3 bases had no gene match. The CDR3 bases are TGTGCCAGCCGGACTAGCGGGACGAATGAGCAGTTCTTC. Its translation is CASRTSGTNEQFF. Complete variable domain (other parts from reference TRBV18 and TRBJ2-1): NAGVMQNPRHLVRRRGQEARLRCSPMKGHSHVYWYRQLPEEGLKFMVYLQKENIIDESGMPKERFSAEFPKEGPSILRIQQVVRGDSAAYFCASRTSGTNEQFFGPGTRLTVL.

In this sample, this clone turned up a few times. V is TRBV7-3 and J is TRBJ1-2; perhaps TRBD1 as D (6 bases). Germline V gene lookup returns CDR1 SGHTA and CDR2 FQGTGA. The CDR3 totals 15 residues. V dropped 5 bases and J dropped 7 bases, with 20 bases sitting between them. Here the CDR3 reads CASSQNTDQGSGYTF. The DNA for the CDR3 is TGTGCCAGCAGCCAAAATACGGACCAGGGGAGTGGCTACACCTTC.

This chain connects TRBV9 to TRBJ2-1; 10 positions match TRBD2. V dropped 3 bases and J dropped 3; count of bases not matched to a gene: 3. This CDR3 is 15 amino acids long. CDR1 is SGDLS and CDR2 is YYNGEE in the germline V gene. Here the CDR3 DNA reads TGTGCCAGCAGCGCTAGGACTAGCGGCTACAATGAGCAGTTCTTC. Residues: CASSARTSGYNEQFF.

This chain links TRBV30 with TRBJ1-1, with D unclear. The CDR3 is 11 amino acids. V was trimmed by 5 bases and J by 7 bases, leaving 11 bases between them. Germline CDR1 reads GTSNPN; CDR2 reads SVGIG (reference sequence). CDR3 loop: CAWEQIGEAFF. In DNA, the CDR3 is TGTGCCTGGGAACAGATCGGTGAAGCTTTCTTT.

The chain links TRBV5-1 to TRBJ1-2, with 8 bases aligning to TRBD1. V lost 3 bases, J lost 8 bases, and 6 bases stayed unmatched. The CDR3 runs to 13 residues. Germline V CDR1 and CDR2: SGHRS, YFSETQ. CDR3 loop: CASSSDRADGYTF. CDR3 in DNA: TGCGCCAGCAGCTCGGACAGGGCGGACGGCTACACCTTC.